A single sample is the source of the 23 T cell receptor beta chains below, sequenced in a study of blood T cell repertoires in COVID-19. Libraries were prepared by immunoSEQ multiplex PCR; TCRdb keeps only in-frame clonotypes and omits some of them. The top ten hold 1.5% to 2% of the sample, which has around 300,000 clones, about nine tenths seen once. Sequences were obtained from PBMCs or T cells enriched from blood (not recorded which). These receptors were obtained from a woman in her sixties or seventies who had recovered from COVID-19.

This clone was recorded only once. The rearrangement links TRBV5-1 to TRBJ1-2; 10 nucleotides align to TRBD1. The CDR3 runs to 16 residues. Germline V gives CDR1 SGHRS, CDR2 YFSETQ. The V segment lost 3 bases and the J segment 0 bases; nucleotides outside the gene matches: 5. CDR3 protein: CASSSGTGEANYGYTF. CDR3 DNA sequence: TGCGCCAGCAGCTCCGGGACAGGGGAAGCTAACTATGGCTACACCTTC.

The V and J genes are TRBV5-1 and TRBJ1-2; D is possibly TRBD1 (5 bases). The CDR3 has 13 amino acids. The germline gives CDR1 SGHRS, CDR2 YFSETQ. With 1 base removed from V and 2 bases from J, the gap between germline ends came to 6 bases. The CDR3 spells CASSLSGNYGYTF. In nucleotides, the CDR3 is TGCGCCAGCAGCTTGTCAGGGAACTATGGCTACACCTTC.

The rearrangement joins TRBV2 to TRBJ1-4; the D is unclear. CDR1 SNHLY and CDR2 FYNNEI come from the germline V gene. The CDR3 loop spans 11 amino acids. The V gene lost 7 bases and the J gene lost 8 bases, with 8 bases spanning the gap. The CDR3 sequence: CASTPREKLFF. As DNA, the CDR3 is TGTGCCAGCACGCCACGGGAAAAACTGTTTTTT. The variable domain in full, with the rest retrieved from reference TRBV2 and TRBJ1-4, is EPEVTQTPSHQVTQMGQEVILRCVPISNHLYFYWYRQILGQKVEFLVSFYNNEISEKSEIFDDQFSVERPDGSNFTLKIRSTKLEDSAMYFCASTPREKLFFGSGTQLSVL.

The chain has TRBV18 and TRBJ2-7; tentative D call: TRBD1 (5 bases). CDR1 is KGHSH, CDR2 LQKENI, per germline. This CDR3 region has 19 residues. The V end lost 0 bases, the J end lost 1 base, and 22 bases lay between the germline ends. CDR3 protein: CASSPPGQTHYFRSYEQYF. The CDR3 DNA reads TGTGCCAGCTCACCACCCGGACAAACGCACTATTTCCGATCCTACGAGCAGTACTTC. Based on the CDR3 plus reference TRBV18 and TRBJ2-7, the full variable domain is NAGVMQNPRHLVRRRGQEARLRCSPMKGHSHVYWYRQLPEEGLKFMVYLQKENIIDESGMPKERFSAEFPKEGPSILRIQQVVRGDSAAYFCASSPPGQTHYFRSYEQYFGPGTRLTVT.

This clone was found once. The junction and the germline gene differ at one end; a read error may be behind it. This chain connects TRBV9 to TRBJ2-1, with D perhaps TRBD2 (6 bases). Germline V CDR1 and CDR2: SGDLS, YYNGEE. The length of the CDR3 is 14 residues. The CDR3, as DNA: TGTGCCAGCAGCGTAGGGGACTCCCACAATGAGCAGTTCTTC. It encodes CASSVGDSHNEQFF.

The rearrangement links TRBV30 to TRBJ2-7; 9 bases map to TRBD1. V shed 6 bases and J 9 bases; nucleotides not matched to a gene: 12. This CDR3 is 13 amino acids long. Germline values: CDR1 GTSNPN, CDR2 SVGIG (reference sequence). In DNA form, the CDR3 reads TGTGCCTGTCCCGGGACAGGGTTAATTCGGCAGTACTTC. Its protein is CACPGTGLIRQYF.

This chain joins TRBV4-1 and TRBJ1-1; D uncertain. Trimming cost V 0 bases and J 2 bases, with 4 bases left between them. Germline V gene data show CDR1 as MGHRA and CDR2 as YSYEKL. The CDR3 covers 13 residues. The CDR3 spells CASSQDPNTEAFF. CDR3 sequence (DNA): TGCGCCAGCAGCCAAGATCCTAACACTGAAGCTTTCTTT.

This sequence joins TRBV28 and TRBJ1-6; TRBD1 is a possible D gene (5 bases). The V gene's germline CDR1 is MDHEN and CDR2 SYDVKM. The ends were cut back, 2 bases at V and 8 bases at J, with 10 bases in the middle. The length of the CDR3 is 14 residues. The CDR3 coding sequence is TGTGCCAGCAGTTTAAGGCAGGGCCATTCACCCCTCCACTTT. This codes for CASSLRQGHSPLHF.

Details on this clone: The sample contains more than one DNA sequence encoding this CDR3. The V call is TRBV5-1, the J call TRBJ1-5, with D maybe TRBD1 (5 bases). The germline V and J ends were trimmed by 1 base and 5 bases, with 7 bases remaining between them. The CDR3 runs to 13 residues. Germline V gene data show CDR1 as SGHRS and CDR2 as YFSETQ. In DNA form, the CDR3 reads TGCGCCAGCAGCTTGCGGGGGGATCAGCCCCAGCATTTT. As protein: CASSLRGDQPQHF.

The chain recombines TRBV9 with TRBJ2-5, with D hard to call. With 3 bases removed from V and 4 bases from J, the gap between germline ends came to 10 bases. The CDR3 contains 13 residues. Germline loops: CDR1 SGDLS, CDR2 YYNGEE. The CDR3 sequence: CASSALSAETQYF. The CDR3 DNA is TGTGCCAGCAGCGCCCTGAGTGCAGAGACCCAGTACTTC.

The chain is built from TRBV4-1 and TRBJ2-5; the D gene is possibly TRBD2 (6 bases). V lost 0 bases, J lost 5 bases, and 13 bases lay in between. This CDR3 is 15 amino acids long. Germline assignment: CDR1 MGHRA and CDR2 YSYEKL. This CDR3 reads CASSQDGWGVETQYF. The CDR3 region has the DNA TGCGCCAGCAGCCAAGATGGTTGGGGGGTGGAGACCCAGTACTTC.

The chain is built from TRBV4-2 and TRBJ2-7; TRBD2 agrees at 11 bases. Germline CDR1 and CDR2: LGHNA and YNFKEQ. The CDR3 sequence is 15 residues long. The junction had 0 bases not matched to a gene; V was cut back by 0 bases and J by 2 bases. The CDR3 reads CASSQDSGGAYEQYF. The CDR3 DNA is TGTGCCAGCAGCCAAGATAGCGGGGGGGCCTACGAGCAGTACTTC.

The chain recombines TRBV28 with TRBJ2-4; D remains unclear. The germline V gene encodes CDR1 MDHEN and CDR2 SYDVKM. The CDR3 runs 18 residues. V lost 5 bases and J 0 bases, leaving 20 bases between the germline ends. The DNA of the CDR3 is TGTGCCAGCAGTGCCACCACGCGGCTTACCCTAGCCAAAAACATTCAGTACTTC. It specifies CASSATTRLTLAKNIQYF.

The genes are TRBV7-3 and TRBJ1-2, with 9 bases that match TRBD1. CDR3 length: 14 amino acids. Losses at the gene ends were 4 bases for V and 7 bases for J; bases not matched to a gene: 7. Germline V CDR1 and CDR2: SGHTA, FQGTGA. The CDR3 DNA reads as TGTGCCAGCAGCTGGGGACAGGGATTGGGTGGCTACACCTTC. Its translation: CASSWGQGLGGYTF. The full variable domain, with the rest looked up from reference TRBV7-3 and TRBJ1-2, is GAGVSQTPSNKVTEKGKYVELRCDPISGHTALYWYRQSLGQGPEFLIYFQGTGAADDSGLPNDRFFAVRPEGSVSTLKIQRTERGDSAVYLCASSWGQGLGGYTFGSGTRLTVV.

This chain uses TRBV28 with TRBJ2-3; 7 bases fit TRBD1. Germline CDR1 reads MDHEN; CDR2 reads SYDVKM. J was trimmed by 3 bases and V by 6 bases; bases with no gene match: 6. The CDR3 has 14 residues. The CDR3 protein is CASRTGQQTDTQYF. The CDR3 DNA reads TGTGCCAGCAGAACGGGACAGCAAACAGATACGCAGTATTTT.

The rearrangement uses TRBV11-2 and TRBJ1-1, with D possibly TRBD1 on 5 matching bases. CDR1 is SGHAT and CDR2 is FQNNGV in the germline V gene. This CDR3 spans 15 amino acids. V lost 1 base, J lost 3 bases, and 12 bases lay in between. The CDR3 loop reads CASSLALRRDTEAFF. As DNA, the CDR3 is TGTGCCAGCAGCTTAGCTTTGCGCAGGGACACTGAAGCTTTCTTT.

V gene TRBV5-1 combines with J gene TRBJ2-7, with 8 nucleotides matching TRBD2. V shed 5 bases, J shed 5 bases, and the junction held 12 bases outside the gene matches. Looked up from germline, CDR1 is SGHRS and CDR2 is YFSETQ. This CDR3 contains 15 residues. The DNA of the CDR3 is TGCGCCAGCAGAGGAAGCGGGAGTATGGTCGACGAGCAGTACTTC. It codes for CASRGSGSMVDEQYF.

This sequence joins TRBV6-5 and TRBJ2-1, with a possible D match to TRBD2 (5 bases). The V end lost 5 bases, the J end lost 1 base, and 12 bases lay between the germline ends. This CDR3 has 15 amino acids. In germline, CDR1 is MNHEY, CDR2 SVGAGI. This CDR3 reads CASSLTSSSYNEQFF. CDR3 coding DNA: TGTGCCAGCAGTCTAACTAGTTCGTCCTACAATGAGCAGTTCTTC.

The rearrangement uses TRBV4-1 and TRBJ2-1; D may be TRBD2 (7 bases). Trimming left V 0 bases short and J 9 bases short, with 15 bases between. This CDR3 has 15 residues. CDR1 MGHRA and CDR2 YSYEKL come from the germline V gene. CDR3 amino acids: CASSQDRWGGFEQFF. The CDR3 nucleotides read TGCGCCAGCAGCCAAGATAGGTGGGGGGGCTTTGAGCAGTTCTTC.

Notes on this clone: At one boundary the junction diverges from the germline segment, which might be a read error. V usage is TRBV30 and J usage is TRBJ1-5, with 7 bases lining up with TRBD1. Germline CDR1 GTSNPN, CDR2 SVGIG (reference sequence). This CDR3 region has 13 residues. The CDR3 loop reads CAWREGGKQPQHF. CDR3 nucleotides: TGTGCCTGGAGGGAAGGGGGCAAACAGCCCCAGCATTTT.

The chain recombines TRBV12-3 or TRBV12-4 with TRBJ1-1; D ambiguous. The CDR3 extends over 13 amino acids. Trimming took off 2 bases at V and 3 bases at J, with 7 bases between the two ends. This chain's CDR3 is CASSLRQDTEAFF. The CDR3, as DNA: TGTGCCAGCAGTTTACGGCAGGACACTGAAGCTTTCTTT.

This clone has a single count. This chain uses TRBV3-1 (or the pseudogene TRBV3-2) with TRBJ2-2; D ambiguous. Per the germline V gene, CDR1 is LGHDT and CDR2 is YNNKEL (reference sequence). CDR3 length: 15 amino acids. Trimming shortened V by 4 bases and J by 4 bases, and 13 bases separated the two germline ends. The CDR3 protein is CASSLWSLGTGELFF. The CDR3 coding sequence is TGTGCCAGCAGCCTTTGGAGTCTGGGCACCGGGGAGCTGTTTTTT.

This clone appeared once. This sample also contains other DNA sequences that code for the same CDR3. The chain recombines TRBV27 with TRBJ1-1; 8 bases agree with TRBD1. Per the germline V gene, CDR1 is MNHEY and CDR2 is SMNVEV (reference sequence). V trimming: 0 bases; J trimming: 1 base; junction bases outside the gene matches: 1. This CDR3 is built from 15 residues. In nucleotides, the CDR3 is TGTGCCAGCAGTTTATCAGGGACAGGGAACACTGAAGCTTTCTTT. It codes for CASSLSGTGNTEAFF.